This T cell receptor (beta chain) was found in a study of CD8 T cells in ankylosing spondylitis (dated by TCRdb to 2016 to 2017). Broadly, across the study: To find TCR variants linked to disease, the study profiled T cell receptor beta repertoires in ankylosing spondylitis patients and healthy donors. The full study cohort was made up of 25 ankylosing spondylitis patients and 108 healthy donors. Samples of peripheral blood were taken, and for ankylosing spondylitis patients, synovial fluid was collected as well. Paper-wide results and their limitations: The disease-linked clones showed a CD8+ phenotype and occurred at relatively low frequencies in peripheral blood. Some motif variants were previously reported in synovial fluid and blood of reactive arthritis patients, suggesting common disease-initiation mechanisms. According to the report, matched synovial fluid samples from ankylosing spondylitis patients were significantly enriched for the disease-linked clones. Blood from ankylosing spondylitis patients appeared to be characterized by a TCR beta motif made up of under 10 highly homologous amino acid variants.

The reads were generated on an Illumina HiSeq 2500. Quantitative 5'-RACE with molecular barcodes was used to prepare TCR beta libraries. The study's own analysis went as follows. A new computational method, built on a probabilistic model of VDJ rearrangement, was used to identify disease-linked TCR variants. In TCRdb, the public reads were trimmed at Q25 with fastp and aligned with MiXCR, with productive beta chains retained. Merged by CDR3 protein, the rows form single entries marked with the most common genes and DNA. The V and J calls were not made by the authors but by TCRdb's processing. The sample table lists 100,000 to 150,000 distinct CDR3 sequences, 7% of them with a count of one. About 12% of the sample is in the top ten clones. The sample holds one count of this clonotype. Its antigen has not been determined. It has no much larger one-base neighbor in the sample; base qualities were not kept. One read alone provides weak support.

Trimming leaves V shorter by 3 bases and J shorter by 6 bases, with the junction holding 2 bases beyond the gene matches. The CDR3 sequence holds 13 residues, the cysteine and phenylalanine included. Only the CDR3 DNA is retained, 39 bases long and in frame from the first base. The sequenced sample was blood, either unsorted or a sorted T cell fraction (not recorded which). This TCR was sampled from a male donor with ankylosing spondylitis or in good health (not recorded which). The receptor chain draws on TRBV12-3 or TRBV12-4 and TRBJ1-2, with 9 bases matching TRBD1. The sequenced DNA is TGTGCCAGCAGTTTCGGGACAGGGAATGGCTACACCTTC. The encoded protein is CASSFGTGNGYTF.